This entry lists 5 T cell receptor beta chains sequenced from one sample in a study of blood T cell repertoires in COVID-19. Assay: immunoSEQ multiplex PCR; the TCRdb copy retains only in-frame clones and omits some. The table records about 140,000 clones, about 80% of them present only once. Sequenced material: peripheral blood. The receptors stem from a human donor in a cohort sampled during active COVID-19.

The chain uses TRBV23-1 and TRBJ1-5; D remains unclear. TRBV23-1 is an ORF; its function is uncertain. V dropped 6 bases and J dropped 6 bases, with 30 bases sitting between them. The CDR3 extends over 19 amino acids. This CDR3 is CASRPLIFGVVRGCQPQHF. The CDR3 nucleotides are TGCGCCAGCAGACCACTAATATTCGGGGTCGTAAGAGGATGTCAGCCCCAGCATTTT.

This clone came up many times. J is TRBJ2-5 and V is TRBV2; D is perhaps TRBD1 (5 bases). The CDR3 sequence is 12 residues long. Trimming shortened V by 3 bases and J by 8 bases, and 10 bases separated the two germline ends. Germline values: CDR1 SNHLY, CDR2 FYNNEI. CDR3 bases: TGTGCCAGCAGTGACGATGACAGCACCCAGTACTTC. It translates to CASSDDDSTQYF.

This clone was seen only once. J is TRBJ1-1 and V is TRBV7-9; 7 bases match TRBD1. V dropped 6 bases and J dropped 0; count of bases not matched to a gene: 16. Germline CDR1 is SEHNR and CDR2 is FQNEAQ (reference sequence). This CDR3 contains 18 residues. The CDR3: CASRINVDRVPMNTEAFF. The CDR3 DNA reads as TGTGCCAGCAGAATTAACGTTGACAGGGTACCAATGAACACTGAAGCTTTCTTT.

This clone showed up just a few times. The CDR3 DNA reads as TGTGCCAGCGTTCGGACCGGCGGATCTGGGGCCAACGAGCAGTACTTC. Residues: CASVRTGGSGANEQYF. The chain carries TRBV7-9 and TRBJ2-7; a weak D match, TRBD1 (5 bases). CDR3 length: 16 residues. V lost 8 bases, J lost 5 bases, and 25 bases lay in between. The germline gives CDR1 SEHNR, CDR2 FQNEAQ (reference sequence). The variable domain in full, completed from reference TRBV7-9 and TRBJ2-7, reads DTGVSQNPRHKITKRGQNVTFRCDPISEHNRLYWYRQTLGQGPEFLTYFQNEAQLEKSRLLSDRFSAERPKGSFSTLEIQRTEQGDSAMYLCASVRTGGSGANEQYFGPGTRLTVT.

The chain is built from TRBV14 and TRBJ2-2, with 8 bases aligning to TRBD2. The J segment lost 4 bases and the V segment lost 4 bases, leaving 14 bases of the junction unmatched. The CDR3 totals 18 residues. The germline V gene encodes CDR1 SGHDN and CDR2 FVKESK. The CDR3 bases are TGTGCCAGCAGCCCCAGACCCGGGGGGGACAAAGGCACCGGGGAGCTGTTTTTT. This codes for CASSPRPGGDKGTGELFF.